These T cell receptor beta chains were read from a single sample in a study of vaccination and CD4 T cells after COVID-19. TCRdb analysed the PCR reads with MiXCR anew, one entry per CDR3 protein. The sample lists 9,100 or so distinct CDR3 sequences, about 31% occurring once. The antigens these receptors bind are not known. The sequencing sample was made of cultured CD4+ T cells from blood. Source of these receptors: a human donor with COVID-19. Both conserved end residues are part of each CDR3. Each record gives: J gene, D gene, clone size, V gene, CDR3 DNA, CDR3 protein. D genes are given only for firm matches. Size is stated for part of the rows, as once, few or many counts, or as a class when the clone is expanded.

TRBJ1-1	-	few	TRBV7-2	TGTGCCAGCAGCTTAGACCCGGTGAACACTGAAGCTTTCTTT	CASSLDPVNTEAFF
TRBJ2-5	-	-	TRBV25-1	TGTGCCAGCAGTGATCGGACCCCCCAAGAGACCCAGTACTTC	CASSDRTPQETQYF
TRBJ1-5	-	few	TRBV5-1	TGCGCCAGCAGCTTGGGTGGGGCAGTCAATCAGCCCCAGCATTTT	CASSLGGAVNQPQHF
TRBJ1-4	-	-	TRBV12-3/TRBV12-4	TGTGCCAGCAGTGCAAACAGGGTGGTATCTGAAAAACTGTTTTTT	CASSANRVVSEKLFF
TRBJ1-5	-	few	TRBV2	TGTGCCAGCAGCGAATCACGATCCTTGAAACCCCAGCATTTT	CASSESRSLKPQHF
TRBJ1-6	-	once	TRBV11-2	TGTGCCAGCAGCTTAGATGGGGCGTTATATAATTCACCCCTCCACTTT	CASSLDGALYNSPLHF
TRBJ1-6	-	few	TRBV20-1	TGCAGTGCCCTTGGACGGAGCTCCTATAATTCACCCCTCCACTTT	CSALGRSSYNSPLHF
TRBJ2-3	-	few	TRBV5-1	TGCGCCAGCAGCTTGCTTTCCAGGGGCACAGATACGCAGTATTTT	CASSLLSRGTDTQYF
TRBJ1-1	-	-	TRBV12-5	TGTGCTAGTGGGCTGAACACTGAAGCTTTCTTT	CASGLNTEAFF
TRBJ2-7	-	-	TRBV29-1	TGCAGCGTAGTAAGGGGATACGAGCAGTACTTC	CSVVRGYEQYF
TRBJ1-6	-	few	TRBV11-2	TGTGCCAGCAGCCCCGCCGTGACATATAATTCACCCCTCCACTTT	CASSPAVTYNSPLHF
TRBJ1-1	TRBD1	-	TRBV28	TGTGCCAGCAATAGGCTTGCAGGGGGGGCTTTCTTT	CASNRLAGGAFF
TRBJ2-7	-	few	TRBV11-2	TGTGCCAGCTCAGTCGGGGGCTCCTACGAGCAGTACTTC	CASSVGGSYEQYF
TRBJ2-1	-	few	TRBV20-1	TGCAGTGCTATAGAAGGAGACGCAGCGAGGGCCTACAATGAGCAGTTCTTC	CSAIEGDAARAYNEQFF
TRBJ2-3	TRBD2	medium-sized	TRBV12-3/TRBV12-4	TGTGCCAGCAGAGAACTAGCGGGGGGGCCCGATACGCAGTATTTT	CASRELAGGPDTQYF
TRBJ2-7	-	-	TRBV29-1	TGCAGCGTTCGGAACCACGAGCAGTACTTC	CSVRNHEQYF
TRBJ1-2	-	-	TRBV20-1	TGCAGTGCTCTAAGGGGGGCGGGACCTAACTATGGCTACACCTTC	CSALRGAGPNYGYTF
TRBJ2-5	TRBD2	-	TRBV20-1	TGCAGTGCCAATTTTAAGCGGGGGGGCCATCGAGGGCAAGAGACCCAGTACTTC	CSANFKRGGHRGQETQYF
TRBJ1-1	-	-	TRBV7-9	TGTGCCAGCAGTATGACGGATAACACTGAAGCTTTCTTT	CASSMTDNTEAFF
TRBJ2-2	-	once	TRBV11-2	TGTGCCAGCAGCTTAGTGCGGGGAGTCAACACCGGGGAGCTGTTTTTT	CASSLVRGVNTGELFF
TRBJ2-1	-	-	TRBV5-1	TGCGCCAGCAGCCCCTGGGACGCTGGCAATCAGCAGTTCTTC	CASSPWDAGNQQFF
TRBJ2-1	-	-	TRBV19	TGTGCCAGTAGTATAGGCGGGGCTGGGGATGAGCAGTTCTTC	CASSIGGAGDEQFF
TRBJ1-5	TRBD1	-	TRBV20-1	TGCATTAGGACAGGGGATTATCAGCCCCAGCATTTT	CIRTGDYQPQHF
TRBJ1-4	-	few	TRBV24-1	TGTGCCACCAGTGACCCCCGTGGGGAGATTGAAAAACTGTTTTTT	CATSDPRGEIEKLFF
TRBJ1-5	TRBD1	-	TRBV6-1	TGTGCCAGCAGTGGAAAAGGACAGGGGGCTTTACAGCCCCAGCATTTT	CASSGKGQGALQPQHF